The 32 T cell receptor beta chains below come from one sample, sequenced in a study of blood T cells in healthy people across ages. PCR was performed a second time for about 7 to 12 cycles using a sample-barcoded 5' primer and a J-beta primer mix. Each CDR3 protein gets one entry after TCRdb re-called the 5' RACE reads with MiXCR. The sample lists 730,000 or so distinct CDR3 sequences, around two fifths seen once, with around 30% in the top ten. The specimen was blood. The receptors stem from a man older than 75 in good health.

This chain links TRBV11-2 with TRBJ2-7; 10 nucleotides align to TRBD2. The CDR3 is 17 residues long. Germline CDR1 and CDR2: SGHAT and FQNNGV. Germline trimming cut 2 bases from V and 7 bases from J; bases unmatched to any gene: 14. The CDR3 nucleotides are TGTGCCAGCAGCTTATCTAGCGGGGGCATTTCCTACAATGAGCAGTACTTC. This codes for CASSLSSGGISYNEQYF.

The chain carries TRBV9 and TRBJ2-5; tentatively, D is TRBD1 (6 bases). The V end was cut by 4 bases, the J end by 4 bases, with 14 bases between. This CDR3 is built from 14 residues. CDR1 is SGDLS and CDR2 is YYNGEE in the germline V gene. CDR3 coding DNA: TGTGCCAGCAGCCAGACAGGCATGGCAGAGACCCAGTACTTC. It encodes CASSQTGMAETQYF. Together with reference TRBV9 and TRBJ2-5, the CDR3 gives the full variable domain: DSGVTQTPKHLITATGQRVTLRCSPRSGDLSVYWYQQSLDQGLQFLIQYYNGEERAKGNILERFSAQQFPDLHSELNLSSLELGDSALYFCASSQTGMAETQYFGPGTRLLVL.

This clonotype was observed a few times. V gene TRBV24-1 combines with J gene TRBJ2-7, with 7 bases identical to TRBD2. This CDR3 has 13 residues. Germline V CDR1 and CDR2: KGHDR, SFDVKD. The V and J ends lost 5 bases and 2 bases, in that order; junction bases with no gene match: 2. The CDR3 is CATSGTRPYEQYF. CDR3 bases: TGTGCCACCAGTGGGACTAGACCCTACGAGCAGTACTTC.

V gene TRBV6-1 combines with J gene TRBJ1-1, with unresolved D. V was pared by 4 bases and J by 4 bases, with 13 bases between. CDR1 MNHNS and CDR2 SASEGT come from the germline V gene. The CDR3 has 14 residues. CDR3 sequence: CASSAAGSVTEAFF. CDR3 in DNA: TGTGCCAGCAGTGCAGCAGGATCTGTCACTGAAGCTTTCTTT.

V gene TRBV13 combines with J gene TRBJ2-7; 8 bases match TRBD2. The CDR3 extends over 16 amino acids. CDR1 is PRHDT, CDR2 FYEKMQ, per germline (reference sequence). V shed 5 bases, J shed 7 bases, and the junction held 16 bases outside the gene matches. The CDR3 coding sequence is TGTGCCAGCAGCCTACGCAGGACTAGCTCCTACAATGAGCAGTACTTC. Translation gives CASSLRRTSSYNEQYF.

This sequence joins TRBV4-3 and TRBJ2-5; tentative D call: TRBD1 (6 bases). V was trimmed by 5 bases and J by 5 bases, leaving 12 bases between them. This CDR3 has 13 amino acids. The germline CDR1 and CDR2 sequences are LGHNA and YSLEER. CDR3 region: CASSFQGMETQYF. CDR3 DNA: TGCGCCAGCAGCTTTCAGGGGATGGAGACCCAGTACTTC.

This clonotype qualifies as medium-sized. V usage is TRBV9 and J usage is TRBJ2-7, with TRBD1 matching 11 bases. The ends lost 0 bases at V and 3 bases at J; junction bases unmatched: 5. Germline-derived CDR1 and CDR2 are SGDLS and YYNGEE. The CDR3 totals 16 residues. This chain's CDR3 is CASSVGIGTGGYEQYF. CDR3 coding DNA: TGTGCCAGCAGCGTAGGTATCGGGACAGGGGGCTACGAGCAGTACTTC.

There are many counts of this clonotype. The V gene is TRBV20-1, the J gene TRBJ1-5; D remains unclear. Germline values: CDR1 DFQATT, CDR2 SNEGSKA (reference sequence). The CDR3 is 12 residues long. V lost 5 bases, J lost 6 bases, and 11 bases lay in between. The CDR3 coding sequence is TGCAGTGCTGACATAGGTGGTCAGCCCCAGCATTTT. Protein sequence: CSADIGGQPQHF.

This chain connects TRBV4-1 to TRBJ2-5; D not certain. Germline values: CDR1 MGHRA, CDR2 YSYEKL. V gave up 5 bases and J gave up 0 bases, with 7 bases separating them. This CDR3 has 13 amino acids. The CDR3 spells CASSAQYQETQYF. The CDR3 DNA follows: TGCGCCAGCAGCGCTCAGTACCAAGAGACCCAGTACTTC.

The chain carries TRBV6-6 and TRBJ2-4; 7 bases line up with TRBD1. The CDR3 totals 16 residues. The ends lost 0 bases at V and 3 bases at J; junction bases unmatched: 5. Germline assignment: CDR1 MNHNY and CDR2 SVGAGI (reference sequence). CDR3 DNA: TGTGCCAGCAGTTACTCAGGGGGCAATGGCAAAAACATTCAGTACTTC. This sequence encodes CASSYSGGNGKNIQYF.

This clonotype was picked up one time. The CDR3: CASSLDWTGSYEQYF. The CDR3, as DNA: TGTGCCAGCAGCTTAGACTGGACAGGAAGCTACGAGCAGTACTTC. This chain joins TRBV7-2 and TRBJ2-7, with 7 bases aligning to TRBD1. V gave up 1 base and J gave up 3 bases; unmatched junction bases: 6. CDR3 size: 15 residues. Germline V gene data show CDR1 as SGHTA and CDR2 as FQGNSA. The full variable domain, completed using reference TRBV7-2 and TRBJ2-7, is GAGVSQSPSNKVTEKGKDVELRCDPISGHTALYWYRQSLGQGLEFLIYFQGNSAPDKSGLPSDRFSAERTGGSVSTLTIQRTQQEDSAVYLCASSLDWTGSYEQYFGPGTRLTVT.

As concerns this clonotype: One end of the junction is discordant with germline, which a read error may explain. The chain couples TRBV7-2 to TRBJ2-5; D is perhaps TRBD1 (6 bases). Germline V gives CDR1 SGHTA, CDR2 FQGNSA. CDR3 length equals 16 residues. CDR3 sequence: CACSLADQGWGETQYF. The CDR3 DNA sequence: TGTGCCTGCAGCTTAGCCGACCAGGGGTGGGGAGAGACCCAGTACTTC.

This clonotype has more than one count but fewer than ten. V is TRBV7-2 and J is TRBJ2-3; unclear D gene. V lost 1 base and J lost 0, with 8 bases in between. The CDR3 is 15 residues long. CDR1 SGHTA and CDR2 FQGNSA come from the germline V gene. CDR3 DNA sequence: TGTGCCAGCAGCTTAGGCGGATATAGCACAGATACGCAGTATTTT. This gives the protein CASSLGGYSTDTQYF.

This clonotype was observed once. The chain couples TRBV7-2 to TRBJ1-4; 7 nucleotides agree with TRBD1. This CDR3 contains 16 residues. The germline V gene encodes CDR1 SGHTA and CDR2 FQGNSA. Trimming cost V 0 bases and J 8 bases; bases outside gene matches: 9. The CDR3 DNA reads as TGTGCCAGCAGCTTAGCATTAGCAGGGGGTGGGGAAAAACTGTTTTTT. Translation: CASSLALAGGGEKLFF.

This clonotype was found once. The chain is built from TRBV7-3 and TRBJ2-5; TRBD2 agrees at 10 bases. Trimming cost V 1 base and J 11 bases; bases outside gene matches: 10. CDR1 is SGHTA and CDR2 is FQGTGA in the germline V gene. The CDR3 covers 15 residues. Here the CDR3 DNA reads TGTGCCAGCAGCTTAAGGGCTAGCGGGAGCAATGAGCAGTACTTC. Translating it yields CASSLRASGSNEQYF.

The chain is built from TRBV28 and TRBJ2-4; D possibly uses TRBD1 or TRBD2 (6 bases each). The DNA end is more similar to TRBJ2-7, so the J call may be wrong. In germline, CDR1 is MDHEN, CDR2 SYDVKM. The CDR3 loop spans 15 amino acids. The CDR3 loop reads CASSLFGGHLYEQYF. Here the CDR3 DNA reads TGTGCCAGCAGTTTGTTTGGGGGGCATTTGTACGAGCAGTACTTC.

This clonotype was counted between two and nine times. Mismatch with germline at one junction end may stem from a read error. The chain employs TRBV20-1 and TRBJ2-7, with 8 bases matching TRBD1. The CDR3 has 14 residues. Germline V CDR1 and CDR2: DFQATT, SNEGSKA (reference sequence). CDR3 DNA: TGCAGTGCGAGAGGACAGGGATTCTCCTACGAGCAGTACTTC. It translates to CSARGQGFSYEQYF.

This clonotype was counted ten times or more. J is TRBJ2-1 and V is TRBV28, with 11 bases aligning to TRBD2. Losses at the gene ends were 3 bases for V and 0 bases for J; bases not matched to a gene: 7. This CDR3 comprises 18 residues. Germline CDR1 reads MDHEN; CDR2 reads SYDVKM. This CDR3 reads CASSLGLAARSSYNEQFF. CDR3 sequence (DNA): TGTGCCAGCAGTTTGGGACTAGCGGCCAGGAGCTCCTACAATGAGCAGTTCTTC.

The chain joins TRBV20-1 to TRBJ2-5, with a weak D call TRBD2 (6 bases). CDR1 is DFQATT and CDR2 is SNEGSKA in the germline V gene (reference sequence). Trimming stripped 2 bases from V and 4 bases from J, with 14 bases between. The CDR3 is 14 amino acids. This chain's CDR3 is CSARPGGLTETQYF. Written as DNA, the CDR3 is TGCAGTGCTAGACCCGGAGGGTTAACAGAGACCCAGTACTTC.

V and J are TRBV30 and TRBJ2-1; possibly TRBD1 for D (6 bases). V lost 5 bases, J lost 6 bases, and 14 bases lay in between. Germline V lookup: CDR1 GTSNPN, CDR2 SVGIG (reference sequence). CDR3 length: 13 amino acids. CDR3 nucleotides: TGTGCCTGGTCCATTGGACAGCTCAATGAGCAGTTCTTC. It codes for CAWSIGQLNEQFF. The entire variable domain, with the rest obtained from reference TRBV30 and TRBJ2-1, is as follows: SQTIHQWPATLVQPVGSPLSLECTVEGTSNPNLYWYRQAAGRGLQLLFYSVGIGQISSEVPQNLSASRPQDRQFILSSKKLLLSDSGFYLCAWSIGQLNEQFFGPGTRLTVL.

With regard to this clonotype: The junction does not match germline at one end; this may be a read error. The CDR3 bases are TGTGCCTGCAGCTTCGGACAGGGGTATCAGCCCCAGCATTTT. Translation gives CACSFGQGYQPQHF. This sequence joins TRBV7-9 and TRBJ1-5, with TRBD1 matching 9 bases. CDR3 length: 14 residues. Per germline, CDR1 SEHNR and CDR2 FQNEAQ (reference sequence).

This clonotype was seen a handful of times. The chain employs TRBV2 and TRBJ2-4; D is ambiguous. This CDR3 contains 14 residues. V was trimmed by 6 bases and J by 2 bases, leaving 11 bases between them. CDR1 and CDR2 (germline): SNHLY, FYNNEI. In DNA, the CDR3 is TGTGCCAGCAGCGATGACCCTCCCAAAAACATTCAGTACTTC. Translated, it gives CASSDDPPKNIQYF.

A few counts support this clonotype. Here the CDR3 DNA reads TGTGCCAGCTCACCAAGCTCAGGGGGGTCGAGCACAGATACGCAGTATTTT. Protein product: CASSPSSGGSSTDTQYF. The chain employs TRBV18 and TRBJ2-3, with a possible D match to TRBD1 (7 bases). CDR3 length: 17 residues. V was trimmed by 2 bases and J by 0 bases, leaving 15 bases between them. Per germline, CDR1 KGHSH and CDR2 LQKENI.

The CDR3 protein is CASSWTGYGANVLTF. The CDR3 DNA sequence: TGTGCCAGCAGTTGGACAGGGTATGGGGCCAACGTCCTGACTTTC. J is TRBJ2-6 and V is TRBV6-2 or TRBV6-3; 8 bases line up with TRBD1. With V trimmed by 4 bases and J by 3 bases, 2 bases remained unmatched. The CDR3 extends over 15 amino acids. Germline CDR1 is MNHEY and CDR2 is SVGEGT.

This chain joins TRBV19 and TRBJ1-2; 9 bases match TRBD1. The junction had 6 bases not matched to a gene; V was cut back by 8 bases and J by 2 bases. CDR1 LNHDA and CDR2 SQIVND come from the germline V gene (reference sequence). The CDR3 spans 14 residues. Here the CDR3 reads CASVRDRANYGYTF. The CDR3 DNA reads TGTGCCAGTGTCCGGGACAGGGCAAACTATGGCTACACCTTC.

The chain couples TRBV3-1 to TRBJ2-4, with D possibly TRBD2 on 5 matching bases. The end of the DNA fits TRBJ2-7 better, so the J call may be wrong. Germline assignment: CDR1 LGHDT and CDR2 YNNKEL (reference sequence). This CDR3 comprises 14 residues. CDR3 in DNA: TGTGCCAGCAGCCCGGACTTAGGCAAGGACGAGCAGTACTTC. It is translated as CASSPDLGKDEQYF.

V gene TRBV20-1 combines with J gene TRBJ2-7; D perhaps matches TRBD1 (5 bases). Germline CDR1 and CDR2: DFQATT and SNEGSKA (reference sequence). With 1 base removed from V and 4 bases from J, the gap between germline ends came to 8 bases. The CDR3 sequence is 12 residues long. CDR3 DNA sequence: TGCAGTGCTAGAGGGACACCATACGAGCAGTACTTC. Its protein product is CSARGTPYEQYF.

There are a few counts of this clonotype. This sequence joins TRBV7-2 and TRBJ2-6; D is ambiguous. Germline V lookup: CDR1 SGHTA, CDR2 FQGNSA. The CDR3 extends over 16 amino acids. The germline V and J ends were trimmed by 2 bases and 0 bases, with 8 bases remaining between them. DNA for the CDR3: TGTGCCAGCAGCTTAAGTCACAGCTCTGGGGCCAACGTCCTGACTTTC. This codes for CASSLSHSSGANVLTF.

V is TRBV28 and J is TRBJ2-4, with a possible D match to TRBD2 (5 bases). CDR1 is MDHEN, CDR2 SYDVKM, per germline. The ends were cut back, 3 bases at V and 0 bases at J, with 9 bases in the middle. CDR3 size: 15 residues. The CDR3 reads CASSFEGIAKNIQYF. The CDR3 DNA reads as TGTGCCAGCAGTTTTGAGGGTATAGCCAAAAACATTCAGTACTTC.

V is TRBV7-9 and J is TRBJ2-7; D gene uncertain. CDR3 length: 13 residues. Germline CDR1 and CDR2: SEHNR and FQNEAQ (reference sequence). V was shortened by 5 bases and J by 7 bases, with 15 bases between the two germline ends. The CDR3 DNA sequence: TGTGCCAGCAGCGTCCCTGCTATGGGGGAGCAGTACTTC. Protein sequence: CASSVPAMGEQYF.

The sample holds one count of this clonotype. The V gene is TRBV12-3 or TRBV12-4, the J gene TRBJ1-1; D gene ambiguous. The CDR3 is 13 amino acids. The germline V and J ends were trimmed by 3 bases and 4 bases, with 9 bases remaining between them. This CDR3 is CASSFKGSTEAFF. The CDR3 DNA sequence: TGTGCCAGCAGTTTCAAGGGTTCCACTGAAGCTTTCTTT.

This clonotype has just a few counts. This sequence joins TRBV4-3 and TRBJ2-1, with D possibly being TRBD1 (6 bases). This CDR3 has 14 residues. Germline V lookup: CDR1 LGHNA, CDR2 YSLEER. V was clipped by 0 bases and J by 6 bases, with 9 bases between them. CDR3 sequence reads: CASSQDRGGNEQFF. The CDR3 DNA follows: TGCGCCAGCAGCCAAGACAGGGGCGGCAATGAGCAGTTCTTC.